One and the same sample provided the 27 T cell receptor beta chains below, sequenced in a study of shared clonotypes between healthy human individuals. Generated by immunoSEQ multiplex PCR, the TCRdb table keeps only in-frame clones and is missing some. The sample has 1.4 million to 1.5 million clones, more than 95% seen once; the top ten hold roughly 1.1%. Sequences were obtained from naive CD4+ T cells sorted from blood. Documented subset: CD45RA+ positively selected. The receptors were gathered from a man aged 30 to 39 in good health.

The genes are TRBV6-5 and TRBJ2-6, with D possibly TRBD2 on 6 matching bases. CDR3 length: 15 amino acids. Germline V gene sequence: CDR1 MNHEY, CDR2 SVGAGI. The germline V and J ends were trimmed by 6 bases and 3 bases, with 12 bases remaining between them. This chain's CDR3 is CASSNAGIGANVLTF. The CDR3 DNA follows: TGTGCCAGCAGCAACGCGGGGATTGGGGCCAACGTCCTGACTTTC.

This clone was found once. The chain combines TRBV7-2 with TRBJ2-3; the match to TRBD2 covers 10 bases. The trim removed 5 bases at V and 6 bases at J, leaving 5 bases unmatched. Per the germline V gene, CDR1 is SGHTA and CDR2 is FQGNSA. CDR3 length equals 14 residues. The CDR3 protein is CASSPGLARDTQYF. CDR3 in DNA: TGTGCCAGCAGCCCGGGACTAGCGCGGGATACGCAGTATTTT. The whole variable domain, remainder taken from reference TRBV7-2 and TRBJ2-3, is GAGVSQSPSNKVTEKGKDVELRCDPISGHTALYWYRQSLGQGLEFLIYFQGNSAPDKSGLPSDRFSAERTGGSVSTLTIQRTQQEDSAVYLCASSPGLARDTQYFGPGTRLTVL.

The chain has TRBV28 and TRBJ2-5; D is unclear. Trimming shortened V by 6 bases and J by 5 bases, and 19 bases separated the two germline ends. The CDR3 runs 15 residues. CDR1 MDHEN and CDR2 SYDVKM come from the germline V gene. The CDR3 loop reads CASRLGVASYETQYF. CDR3 nucleotide sequence: TGTGCCAGCAGGTTAGGAGTAGCTAGTTACGAGACCCAGTACTTC.

The chain recombines TRBV6-5 with TRBJ2-5; TRBD2 matches 7 bases. The V segment lost 2 bases and the J segment 5 bases; nucleotides outside the gene matches: 11. The CDR3 totals 16 residues. Germline V gene data show CDR1 as MNHEY and CDR2 as SVGAGI. CDR3 coding DNA: TGTGCCAGCAGTTACCGAAGGTGGGAGGGGTCGGAGACCCAGTACTTC. Encoded protein: CASSYRRWEGSETQYF.

V gene TRBV9 combines with J gene TRBJ2-5; TRBD2 agrees at 12 bases. Germline values: CDR1 SGDLS, CDR2 YYNGEE. Unmatched junction bases numbered 6, after V lost 1 base and J lost 5 bases. The CDR3 sequence is 16 residues long. The CDR3 nucleotides read TGTGCCAGCAGCGTATCTAGCGGGAGGGCCCGGGAGACCCAGTACTTC. Protein sequence: CASSVSSGRARETQYF.

V is TRBV6-1 and J is TRBJ2-7; D ambiguous. The germline gives CDR1 MNHNS, CDR2 SASEGT. This CDR3 spans 15 amino acids. V lost 4 bases and J lost 2, with 15 bases in between. CDR3 region: CASSGQEIPAYEQYF. The DNA of the CDR3 is TGTGCCAGCAGTGGACAAGAAATACCGGCCTACGAGCAGTACTTC.

The chain joins TRBV7-9 to TRBJ1-1; perhaps TRBD1 as D (6 bases). V lost 4 bases and J lost 3, with 18 bases in between. In germline, CDR1 is SEHNR, CDR2 FQNEAQ (reference sequence). The CDR3 runs 16 residues. CDR3 coding DNA: TGTGCCAGCAGCTCCCCATTCAGGGGCGGTGACACTGAAGCTTTCTTT. This codes for CASSSPFRGGDTEAFF.

The rearrangement uses TRBV9 and TRBJ2-7; no clear D. This CDR3 is 13 amino acids long. In germline, CDR1 is SGDLS, CDR2 YYNGEE. V lost 0 bases and J lost 3, with 7 bases in between. The CDR3 is CASSVGDYYEQYF. CDR3 nucleotide sequence: TGTGCCAGCAGCGTAGGGGATTACTACGAGCAGTACTTC.

This rearrangement joins TRBV6-5 to TRBJ2-1; D unclear. The CDR3 is 14 amino acids. Deletions cut 7 bases from V and 4 bases from J, with 14 bases between. CDR1 MNHEY and CDR2 SVGAGI come from the germline V gene. The CDR3 region is CASTNGRRYNEQFF. In DNA, the CDR3 is TGTGCCAGCACGAACGGACGTCGTTACAATGAGCAGTTCTTC.

The chain has TRBV7-9 and TRBJ2-7, with D possibly being TRBD2 (6 bases). In germline, CDR1 is SEHNR, CDR2 FQNEAQ (reference sequence). V was cut by 0 bases and J by 3 bases, with 15 bases left in between. This CDR3 contains 16 residues. The CDR3 DNA reads TGTGCCAGCAGCTTAGCCGGGAGTAAACCCAACTACGAGCAGTACTTC. It is translated as CASSLAGSKPNYEQYF.

The J gene is TRBJ2-5, the V gene TRBV5-4, with unresolved D. Trimming pared 4 bases from V and 2 bases from J, leaving 9 bases between. The germline V gene has CDR1 SGHNT and CDR2 YYREEE (reference sequence). The CDR3 is 13 residues long. The DNA for the CDR3 is TGTGCCAGCAGCCCCCCGTTACAAGAGACCCAGTACTTC. It specifies CASSPPLQETQYF.

This clone was observed a single time. The chain has TRBV5-8 and TRBJ2-7; 10 bases align to TRBD2. Germline lookup yields CDR1 SGHTS and CDR2 YDEGEE. V lost 4 bases, J lost 2 bases, and 3 bases stayed unmatched. The CDR3 runs 14 residues. CDR3 protein: CASSQSGRAYEQYF. In DNA, the CDR3 is TGTGCCAGCAGCCAAAGCGGGAGGGCCTACGAGCAGTACTTC. Together with reference TRBV5-8 and TRBJ2-7, the CDR3 gives the full variable domain: EAGVTQSPTHLIKTRGQQATLRCSPISGHTSVYWYQQALGLGLQFLLWYDEGEERNRGNFPPRFSGRQFPNYSSELNVNALELEDSALYLCASSQSGRAYEQYFGPGTRLTVT.

The rearrangement joins TRBV2 to TRBJ1-2; D is uncertain. Germline CDR1 SNHLY, CDR2 FYNNEI. This CDR3 is 15 amino acids long. Deletions cut 1 base from V and 8 bases from J, with 17 bases between. CDR3 sequence reads: CASSEGFGGPIGYTF. CDR3 nucleotide sequence: TGTGCCAGCAGTGAAGGATTTGGCGGACCTATCGGCTACACCTTC.

The chain has TRBV27 and TRBJ1-5; 7 nucleotides line up with TRBD1. Germline V gene lookup returns CDR1 MNHEY and CDR2 SMNVEV (reference sequence). The CDR3 has 14 amino acids. The V and J ends lost 7 bases and 4 bases, in that order; junction bases with no gene match: 7. The CDR3 here is CASKERQGNQPQHF. The CDR3 DNA reads TGTGCCAGCAAGGAAAGACAGGGAAATCAGCCCCAGCATTTT.

This chain links TRBV30 with TRBJ2-1; 9 bases align to TRBD2. V was pared by 5 bases and J by 8 bases, with 13 bases of the junction left unmatched. CDR1 is GTSNPN, CDR2 SVGIG, per germline (reference sequence). The CDR3 has 15 amino acids. The CDR3 loop reads CAWSSRGGRVYEQFF. Written as DNA, the CDR3 is TGTGCCTGGTCCTCTCGGGGCGGGAGGGTCTATGAGCAGTTCTTC.

The DNA for the CDR3 is TGCAGCGCCAATCAGGGGTCGCGTGAAAAACTGTTTTTT. Translated: CSANQGSREKLFF. The chain carries TRBV29-1 and TRBJ1-4; D may be TRBD1 (6 bases). Trimming removed 7 bases from V and 7 bases from J, with 16 bases in between. CDR3 size: 13 residues. The germline CDR1 and CDR2 sequences are SQVTM and ANQGSEA.

This chain uses TRBV6-1 with TRBJ2-7; D remains ambiguous. Germline CDR1 MNHNS, CDR2 SASEGT. The CDR3 is 13 residues long. V lost 1 base and J lost 3, with 7 bases in between. The CDR3 is CASSEVFSYEQYF. The CDR3 DNA follows: TGTGCCAGCAGTGAAGTTTTCAGCTACGAGCAGTACTTC.

This clone has more than one count but fewer than ten. V and J are TRBV5-1 and TRBJ1-1; possible D gene TRBD1, 5 bases. V gave up 0 bases and J gave up 3 bases, with 9 bases separating them. From germline, CDR1 is SGHRS and CDR2 YFSETQ. The CDR3 sequence is 14 residues long. CDR3 sequence: CASSLAGADTEAFF. The CDR3 DNA follows: TGCGCCAGCAGCTTGGCTGGGGCTGACACTGAAGCTTTCTTT.

This clone was found a few times. Mismatch with germline at one junction end may stem from a read error. The rearrangement joins TRBV7-9 to TRBJ1-2; D is unclear. Germline CDR1 and CDR2: SEHNR and FQNEAQ (reference sequence). The CDR3 has 9 amino acids. Here the CDR3 reads CASSAGDLF. For the CDR3, the DNA is TGTGCCAGCAGCGCCGGAGATTTATTC. The complete variable domain, with remaining parts taken from reference TRBV7-9 and TRBJ1-2, reads DTGVSQNPRHKITKRGQNVTFRCDPISEHNRLYWYRQTLGQGPEFLTYFQNEAQLEKSRLLSDRFSAERPKGSFSTLEIQRTEQGDSAMYLCASSAGDLFGSGTRLTVV.

Here the CDR3 reads CASRTDRVKGEQYF. CDR3 nucleotide sequence: TGTGCCAGCAGAACCGACAGGGTCAAGGGGGAGCAGTACTTC. The chain has TRBV7-2 and TRBJ2-7; 7 nucleotides agree with TRBD1. Losses at the gene ends were 6 bases for V and 7 bases for J; bases not matched to a gene: 12. This CDR3 contains 14 residues. From germline, CDR1 is SGHTA and CDR2 FQGNSA.

This chain uses TRBV28 with TRBJ1-5, with D perhaps matching TRBD1 (5 bases). Between the trimmed V and J ends, which lost 3 bases and 4 bases, there was a span of 13 bases. This CDR3 has 15 amino acids. Germline V gene sequence: CDR1 MDHEN, CDR2 SYDVKM. CDR3 bases: TGTGCCAGCAGTTTGAGCGGGGCCGCGAATCAGCCCCAGCATTTT. It is translated as CASSLSGAANQPQHF.

This clone was counted a single time. This chain uses TRBV4-3 with TRBJ2-1, with 11 bases identical to TRBD2. The CDR3 totals 15 residues. The trim removed 1 base at V and 4 bases at J, leaving 0 bases unmatched. Germline CDR1 and CDR2: LGHNA and YSLEER. This CDR3 is CASSQGLAGYNEQFF. The CDR3 nucleotides read TGCGCCAGCAGCCAAGGACTAGCGGGGTACAATGAGCAGTTCTTC.

This chain links TRBV6-4 with TRBJ2-3; 8 nucleotides agree with TRBD1. This CDR3 has 15 residues. Germline V gene data show CDR1 as MRHNA and CDR2 as SNTAGT. V trimming: 0 bases; J trimming: 4 bases; junction bases outside the gene matches: 3. In DNA, the CDR3 is TGTGCCAGCAGTGACTCCTCAGGGGGCGCAGATACGCAGTATTTT. This gives the protein CASSDSSGGADTQYF.

The chain combines TRBV4-3 with TRBJ2-2; D is unresolved. The length of the CDR3 is 17 residues. Looked up from germline, CDR1 is LGHNA and CDR2 is YSLEER. Trimming pared 1 base from V and 6 bases from J, leaving 18 bases between. CDR3 nucleotides: TGCGCCAGCAGCCAAGCCCCTCTAGTATCGGCCCCCGGGGAGCTGTTTTTT. Protein sequence: CASSQAPLVSAPGELFF.

This chain uses TRBV7-9 with TRBJ2-7; 7 nucleotides agree with TRBD1. Germline loops: CDR1 SEHNR, CDR2 FQNEAQ (reference sequence). This CDR3 contains 14 residues. The V gene end was trimmed by 1 base and the J gene end by 6 bases; junction bases not matched to a gene: 6. The CDR3 reads CASSLVEGAGEQYF. DNA for the CDR3: TGTGCCAGCAGCTTAGTAGAGGGGGCGGGCGAGCAGTACTTC.

The chain has TRBV11-3 and TRBJ1-2; TRBD1 matches 7 bases. Germline CDR1 and CDR2: SGHNT and YENEEA. The CDR3 is 18 amino acids. V dropped 0 bases and J dropped 5; count of bases not matched to a gene: 15. CDR3 in amino acids: CASSLDQQGPSVVYGYTF. The CDR3 bases are TGTGCCAGCAGCTTAGATCAACAGGGGCCTTCCGTAGTTTATGGCTACACCTTC.

The J gene is TRBJ1-2, the V gene TRBV5-8, with D perhaps matching TRBD1 (5 bases). Between the trimmed V and J ends, which lost 1 base and 6 bases, there was a span of 13 bases. This CDR3 contains 14 residues. Germline CDR1 SGHTS, CDR2 YDEGEE. The CDR3 DNA reads TGTGCCAGCAGCTTGCAGGGCCGGCTTCATGGCTACACCTTC. Encoded protein: CASSLQGRLHGYTF.